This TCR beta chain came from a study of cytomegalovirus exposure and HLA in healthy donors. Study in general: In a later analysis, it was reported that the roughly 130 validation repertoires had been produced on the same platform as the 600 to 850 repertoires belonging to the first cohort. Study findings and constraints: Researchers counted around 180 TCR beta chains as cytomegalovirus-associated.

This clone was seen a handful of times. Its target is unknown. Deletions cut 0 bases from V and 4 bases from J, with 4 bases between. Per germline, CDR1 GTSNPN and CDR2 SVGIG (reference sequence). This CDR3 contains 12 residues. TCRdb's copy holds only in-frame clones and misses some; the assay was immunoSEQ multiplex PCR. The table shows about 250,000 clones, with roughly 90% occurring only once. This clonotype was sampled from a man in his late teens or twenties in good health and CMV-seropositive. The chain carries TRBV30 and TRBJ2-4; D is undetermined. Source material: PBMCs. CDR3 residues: CAWSVQKNIQYF. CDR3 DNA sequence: TGTGCCTGGAGTGTACAGAAAAACATTCAGTACTTC.